These 11 T cell receptor beta chains were all obtained from the same sample, sequenced in a study of cytomegalovirus exposure and HLA in healthy donors (dated by TCRdb to about 2017). To prepare the library, the immunoSEQ multiplex PCR assay was applied. For the multiplex PCR, a mixture combining 60 forward primers for TCR Vbeta segments and 13 reverse primers for TCR Jbeta segments was used. TCRdb obtained this table from immuneACCESS and retained in-frame rearrangements with V and J assigned. These tables miss some clones; where compared with another copy, unresolved V genes account for less than half of the shortfall, and the remainder is unexplained. The sample's table covers about 160,000 clones. Of the sample, 1.3% is held by the ten largest clones. Input material: PBMCs. The receptor source for this set is a woman in her sixties or seventies in good health and CMV-seronegative.

The CDR3 nucleotides are TGCGCCAGCAGCTTGGAGATGTGGGCTAGCGGAGAGTACGAGCAGTACTTC. Its protein product is CASSLEMWASGEYEQYF. The chain carries TRBV5-1 and TRBJ2-7, with TRBD2 matching over 7 bases. This CDR3 comprises 17 residues. The germline gives CDR1 SGHRS, CDR2 YFSETQ. With V trimmed by 0 bases and J by 4 bases, 13 bases remained unmatched.

The V gene is TRBV9, the J gene TRBJ2-3; no reliable D call. CDR1 SGDLS and CDR2 YYNGEE come from the germline V gene. The CDR3 has 14 amino acids. V dropped 0 bases and J dropped 9 bases, with 14 bases sitting between them. Here the CDR3 reads CASSVVGGLETQYF. The CDR3 coding sequence is TGTGCCAGCAGCGTAGTAGGCGGCCTGGAAACGCAGTATTTT.

The chain joins TRBV5-1 to TRBJ1-5, with a possible D match to TRBD1 (5 bases). This CDR3 contains 15 residues. Germline V gene lookup returns CDR1 SGHRS and CDR2 YFSETQ. V lost 0 bases and J 6 bases, leaving 13 bases between the germline ends. CDR3 nucleotides: TGCGCCAGCAGCTTGGGTTCGGGGGGAAGTCAGCCCCAGCATTTT. This translates into CASSLGSGGSQPQHF.

The V and J genes are TRBV7-9 and TRBJ2-7, with 8 positions matching TRBD1. The V gene end was trimmed by 5 bases and the J gene end by 4 bases; junction bases not matched to a gene: 7. CDR1 is SEHNR and CDR2 is FQNEAQ in the germline V gene (reference sequence). The length of the CDR3 is 14 residues. CDR3 residues: CASSRGTGQYEQYF. In DNA, the CDR3 is TGTGCCAGCAGCAGAGGGACAGGCCAGTACGAGCAGTACTTC. Looking up the rest from reference TRBV7-9 and TRBJ2-7 gives the full variable domain: DTGVSQNPRHKITKRGQNVTFRCDPISEHNRLYWYRQTLGQGPEFLTYFQNEAQLEKSRLLSDRFSAERPKGSFSTLEIQRTEQGDSAMYLCASSRGTGQYEQYFGPGTRLTVT.

The rearrangement joins TRBV5-6 to TRBJ2-7; possibly TRBD1 for D (5 bases). The ends were cut back, 0 bases at V and 5 bases at J, with 24 bases in the middle. In germline, CDR1 is SGHDT, CDR2 YYEEEE. CDR3 size: 18 residues. Written as DNA, the CDR3 is TGTGCCAGCAGCTTGGTAGGTAGATGGACACCCCTAAGGAACGAGCAGTACTTC. Protein sequence: CASSLVGRWTPLRNEQYF.

The V gene is TRBV9, the J gene TRBJ2-3, with 7 bases fitting TRBD1. Germline V gene lookup returns CDR1 SGDLS and CDR2 YYNGEE. The junction had 13 bases not matched to a gene; V was cut back by 0 bases and J by 6 bases. This CDR3 region has 17 residues. The DNA of the CDR3 is TGTGCCAGCAGCGTAGGGATAAGGGACAGAGGGTCGGATACGCAGTATTTT. This encodes CASSVGIRDRGSDTQYF.

This chain links TRBV4-3 with TRBJ2-5; a weak D match, TRBD2 (5 bases). With 1 base removed from V and 1 base from J, the gap between germline ends came to 10 bases. Germline V CDR1 and CDR2: LGHNA, YSLEER. The CDR3 totals 15 residues. The chain's CDR3 is CASSQGADRQETQYF. Here the CDR3 DNA reads TGCGCCAGCAGCCAAGGAGCGGACCGCCAAGAGACCCAGTACTTC.

The chain combines TRBV6-6 with TRBJ2-2, with D possibly TRBD1 on 6 matching bases. CDR3 size: 14 residues. CDR1 is MNHNY, CDR2 SVGAGI, per germline (reference sequence). Between the trimmed V and J ends, which lost 6 bases and 5 bases, there was a span of 13 bases. This CDR3 is CASSPGQSTGELFF. The CDR3 bases are TGTGCCAGCAGCCCGGGACAATCGACCGGGGAGCTGTTTTTT.

The chain carries TRBV19 and TRBJ1-5; 9 bases map to TRBD1. The CDR3 sequence is 17 residues long. V shed 7 bases, J shed 5 bases, and the junction held 15 bases outside the gene matches. Germline loops: CDR1 LNHDA, CDR2 SQIVND (reference sequence). The CDR3 sequence is CASTLDPGQGWDQPQHF. The CDR3 DNA is TGTGCCAGTACCCTCGACCCGGGACAGGGATGGGATCAGCCCCAGCATTTT.

This chain connects TRBV20-1 to TRBJ2-7, with 7 bases that match TRBD1. CDR1 and CDR2 from the germline V gene are DFQATT and SNEGSKA (reference sequence). The V and J ends lost 6 bases and 3 bases, in that order; junction bases with no gene match: 2. CDR3 length equals 11 residues. CDR3 sequence: CSAGQVYEQYF. The CDR3 nucleotides are TGCAGTGCAGGACAGGTCTACGAGCAGTACTTC.

This chain connects TRBV5-6 to TRBJ2-5, with D uncertain. The tail of the sequence fits TRBJ2-7 better, so the J call may be wrong. This CDR3 region has 15 residues. Germline V gene data show CDR1 as SGHDT and CDR2 as YYEEEE. In nucleotides, the CDR3 is TGTGCCAGCAGCCAGCCCAGGTTTCTCTCCTACGAGCAGTACTTC. Protein product: CASSQPRFLSYEQYF.